Sequencing of this T cell receptor (beta chain) was carried out in a study of T cells in Graves' hyperthyroidism and ophthalmopathy. The wider study: Peripheral blood was collected at initial diagnosis, before any treatment. General study findings and limits: Ophthalmopathy prediction by the model preceded onset by a median approximately 6.9 months.

Notes on this clonotype: Its cognate antigen is unknown.

CDR1 and CDR2 from the germline V gene are MNHNS and SASEGT. The CDR3 totals 15 residues. Trimming took 8 bases from V and 4 from J, leaving 20 bases between them. Ophthalmopathy patients had Clinical Activity Score at least 3, NOSPECS grade at least 4, duration under 3 months. PBMCs were obtained from approximately 9.2 ml fresh peripheral blood. The investigators amplified TCR beta CDR3 regions from RNA transcripts. The HTBI primer set drove a first-round RT-PCR of the TCR CDR3. TCRdb itself ran the multiplex PCR reads through MiXCR, one entry per CDR3 protein. The sample has nearly 250,000 distinct CDR3 sequences; around 24% are singletons.

The V gene is TRBV6-1, the J gene TRBJ1-1; D possibly corresponds to TRBD1 (5 bases). The sequencing sample was made of blood. This sequence was found in a woman aged 40 to 55 with Graves' ophthalmopathy. The CDR3 sequence is CASHLRRARSTEAFF. CDR3 in DNA: TGTGCCAGCCACCTCCGCAGGGCAAGAAGCACTGAAGCTTTCTTT.